This T cell receptor (beta chain) appears in the sequencing data of a study of post-analysis software for immune sequencing data. Study overall: The disease courses covered relapsing-remitting, secondary progressive and progressive-relapsing multiple sclerosis. Overall study findings and caveats: Compared with controls, patients showed significantly lower normalized Chao1 diversity. When patients were compared with controls, a handful of TRBV segments were more frequent, TRBV5-6, TRBV5-1 and TRBV20-1 among them.

The library was made from cDNA and included unique molecular identifiers. Input amounts of 1 to 10 million T cells were used. These gave roughly 0.5 million cDNA molecules, so each molecule approximated one T cell. TCRdb redid the calling of the PCR reads with MiXCR, one entry per CDR3 protein. The sample lists some 700,000 distinct CDR3 sequences, over 45% occurring once. The CDR3 is made up of 12 amino acids. CDR1 and CDR2 (germline): DFQATT, SNEGSKA (reference sequence). V gave up 4 bases and J gave up 5 bases, with 11 bases separating them. As for this clonotype: Its antigen remains unknown.

The sample comprised blood. This sequence originates from a girl under 10 years old with multiple sclerosis. The rearrangement links TRBV20-1 to TRBJ2-5; no reliable D call. This CDR3 reads CSAKYFRETQYF. The CDR3 region has the DNA TGCAGTGCTAAGTATTTCCGGGAGACCCAGTACTTC.